These 20 T cell receptor beta chains share one sample of origin, sequenced in a study of T cell responses to AZD1222 COVID-19 vaccine. The table came from immunoSEQ multiplex PCR; TCRdb's copy has only in-frame clones and leaves some out. The sample includes 150,000 to 200,000 clones, approximately 90% seen only once; the top ten take roughly 1.2%. The sequencing used peripheral blood, collected 28 days after the second AZD1222 dose. The origin of the receptors is an adult who received the AZD1222 COVID-19 vaccine.

V usage is TRBV4-2 and J usage is TRBJ2-6, with 9 bases aligning to TRBD2. The junction had 15 bases not matched to a gene; V was cut back by 4 bases and J by 2 bases. CDR1 and CDR2 from the germline V gene are LGHNA and YNFKEQ. The CDR3 is 20 amino acids. CDR3 coding DNA: TGTGCCAGCAGCCGGTGGATAATCGGACTAGCGAATACTGGGGCCAACGTCCTGACTTTC. Translated, it gives CASSRWIIGLANTGANVLTF.

CDR3 region: CASSPEQGNYEQYF. As DNA, the CDR3 is TGTGCCAGCAGCCCGGAGCAGGGCAACTACGAGCAGTACTTC. The V and J genes are TRBV7-3 and TRBJ2-7; D is perhaps TRBD1 (5 bases). V dropped 5 bases and J dropped 3 bases, with 14 bases sitting between them. The germline gives CDR1 SGHTA, CDR2 FQGTGA. This CDR3 spans 14 amino acids.

This clone was seen repeatedly, ten times or more. V and J are TRBV6-2 or TRBV6-3 and TRBJ1-2; D gene ambiguous. The germline CDR1 and CDR2 sequences are MNHEY and SVGEGT. There are 13 residues in the CDR3. The germline V and J ends were trimmed by 6 bases and 6 bases, with 14 bases remaining between them. CDR3 coding DNA: TGTGCCAGCAGCGAGGGTAACGTTGATGGCTACACCTTC. Amino acids: CASSEGNVDGYTF.

The chain's CDR3 is CASSSTGPDTQYF. For the CDR3, the DNA is TGTGCCAGCAGCTCCACAGGGCCAGATACGCAGTATTTT. The chain links TRBV7-3 to TRBJ2-3, with a weak D call TRBD1 (6 bases). The CDR3 contains 13 residues. Trimming removed 4 bases from V and 4 bases from J, with 9 bases in between. Germline values: CDR1 SGHTA, CDR2 FQGTGA. The full variable domain, completed using reference TRBV7-3 and TRBJ2-3, is GAGVSQTPSNKVTEKGKYVELRCDPISGHTALYWYRQSLGQGPEFLIYFQGTGAADDSGLPNDRFFAVRPEGSVSTLKIQRTERGDSAVYLCASSSTGPDTQYFGPGTRLTVL.

The rearrangement joins TRBV2 to TRBJ1-1, with no clear D. The germline gives CDR1 SNHLY, CDR2 FYNNEI. The CDR3 is 13 residues long. V lost 2 bases and J 4 bases, leaving 8 bases between the germline ends. DNA of the CDR3: TGTGCCAGCAGTGAACAGGTTAGCACTGAAGCTTTCTTT. Amino acids: CASSEQVSTEAFF. Drawing the rest from reference TRBV2 and TRBJ1-1, the complete variable domain is EPEVTQTPSHQVTQMGQEVILRCVPISNHLYFYWYRQILGQKVEFLVSFYNNEISEKSEIFDDQFSVERPDGSNFTLKIRSTKLEDSAMYFCASSEQVSTEAFFGQGTRLTVV.

The chain combines TRBV29-1 with TRBJ2-1; 15 bases align to TRBD2. The CDR3 is 18 amino acids. The V segment lost 6 bases and the J segment 0 bases; nucleotides outside the gene matches: 9. The germline V gene encodes CDR1 SQVTM and CDR2 ANQGSEA. CDR3 residues: CSVITGTSGGSSYNEQFF. For the CDR3, the DNA is TGCAGCGTAATCACCGGGACTAGCGGGGGGAGCTCCTACAATGAGCAGTTCTTC.

The rearrangement links TRBV10-3 to TRBJ1-1; D perhaps matches TRBD1 (5 bases). This CDR3 contains 13 residues. Trimming removed 5 bases at V and 1 base at J, with 8 bases between. Germline values: CDR1 ENHRY, CDR2 SYGVKD. The DNA for the CDR3 is TGTGCCATCAGTCTTGACAGGAACACTGAAGCTTTCTTT. This sequence encodes CAISLDRNTEAFF.

The chain carries TRBV28 and TRBJ2-7; D is ambiguous. The CDR3 sequence is 11 residues long. Germline V CDR1 and CDR2: MDHEN, SYDVKM. Trimming pared 3 bases from V and 7 bases from J, leaving 7 bases between. The DNA for the CDR3 is TGTGCCAGCAGTTTTAGAGGAGAGCAGTACTTC. Protein sequence: CASSFRGEQYF.

This rearrangement joins TRBV2 to TRBJ2-3, with 7 bases aligning to TRBD1. Trimming cost V 6 bases and J 7 bases; bases outside gene matches: 7. Germline assignment: CDR1 SNHLY and CDR2 FYNNEI. The CDR3 length is 13 residues. This CDR3 reads CASRRQGDYTQYF. The CDR3 region has the DNA TGTGCCAGCAGAAGACAGGGTGATTATACGCAGTATTTT.

J is TRBJ1-2 and V is TRBV28; no firm D call. Trimming removed 3 bases from V and 6 bases from J, with 11 bases in between. The germline CDR1 and CDR2 sequences are MDHEN and SYDVKM. This CDR3 region has 13 residues. The DNA for the CDR3 is TGTGCCAGCAGTTTCCTTTATGAGGATGGCTACACCTTC. Its translation is CASSFLYEDGYTF.

CDR3 DNA: TGTGCCAGCAGGGCGGCCCTCTCTGGAAACACCATATATTTT. This gives the protein CASRAALSGNTIYF. The gene calls are TRBV28 and TRBJ1-3; D is unresolved. CDR3 length: 14 residues. V lost 6 bases to trimming and J lost 0 bases, with 9 bases between them. Germline CDR1 is MDHEN and CDR2 is SYDVKM.

The rearrangement joins TRBV5-6 to TRBJ2-7; 7 bases fit TRBD1. After removal of 6 bases from V and 3 bases from J, the junction contained 18 bases not matched to a gene. There are 17 residues in the CDR3. From germline, CDR1 is SGHDT and CDR2 YYEEEE. CDR3 amino acids: CASTLSREGTAIYEQYF. The CDR3 bases are TGTGCCAGCACCCTATCCCGCGAAGGGACAGCGATCTACGAGCAGTACTTC.

This clone was picked up a small number of times. For the CDR3, the DNA is TGCAGCGTTCTCCCGGGGGGCTATGGCTACACCTTC. It yields the protein CSVLPGGYGYTF. J is TRBJ1-2 and V is TRBV29-1; D is perhaps TRBD1 (5 bases). Trimming left V 5 bases short and J 4 bases short, with 11 bases between. Germline CDR1 and CDR2: SQVTM and ANQGSEA. The CDR3 is 12 amino acids.

The chain recombines TRBV14 with TRBJ2-1; 11 bases line up with TRBD1. The ends lost 4 bases at V and 9 bases at J; junction bases unmatched: 8. Germline CDR1 is SGHDN and CDR2 is FVKESK. The CDR3 has 15 residues. CDR3 DNA sequence: TGTGCCAGCAGCCGGGACAGGGGGTATATTGGTGAGCAGTTCTTC. This gives the protein CASSRDRGYIGEQFF.

This clone was seen a handful of times. The chain employs TRBV29-1 and TRBJ2-6, with a weak D call TRBD2 (7 bases). V lost 4 bases, J lost 0 bases, and 13 bases lay in between. CDR1 and CDR2 from the germline V gene are SQVTM and ANQGSEA. The CDR3 runs to 16 residues. The CDR3 is CSVVPGEGSGANVLTF. The CDR3 bases are TGCAGCGTTGTGCCAGGGGAGGGCTCTGGGGCCAACGTCCTGACTTTC.

The rearrangement joins TRBV5-4 to TRBJ1-2, with a possible D match to TRBD1 (6 bases). The CDR3 runs to 15 residues. The germline gives CDR1 SGHNT, CDR2 YYREEE (reference sequence). Trimming left V 0 bases short and J 8 bases short, with 17 bases between. The CDR3 DNA reads TGTGCCAGCAGCTTGGCCGCGGGGGCAGGGAGAGGCTACACCTTC. Amino acids: CASSLAAGAGRGYTF. Full variable domain (outside the CDR3, taken from reference TRBV5-4 and TRBJ1-2): ETGVTQSPTHLIKTRGQQVTLRCSSQSGHNTVSWYQQALGQGPQFIFQYYREEENGRGNFPPRFSGLQFPNYSSELNVNALELDDSALYLCASSLAAGAGRGYTFGSGTRLTVV.

V usage is TRBV6-5 and J usage is TRBJ1-1; maybe TRBD1 (5 bases). With 7 bases removed from V and 1 base from J, the gap between germline ends came to 10 bases. This CDR3 region has 13 residues. CDR1 MNHEY and CDR2 SVGAGI come from the germline V gene. Here the CDR3 DNA reads TGTGCCAGCACGCAGGGCTGGAACACTGAAGCTTTCTTT. It is translated as CASTQGWNTEAFF.

This clone occurred once. The chain combines TRBV6-9 with TRBJ2-3, with 9 nucleotides matching TRBD2. The CDR3 has 14 amino acids. Germline V gene data show CDR1 as MNHGY and CDR2 as SVAAGI. With V trimmed by 6 bases and J by 5 bases, 6 bases remained unmatched. CDR3: CASRRGGARDTQYF. The CDR3 DNA reads TGTGCCAGCAGGCGGGGGGGGGCGCGAGATACGCAGTATTTT.

The chain carries TRBV10-1 and TRBJ1-1; D ambiguous. V dropped 6 bases and J dropped 0 bases, with 17 bases sitting between them. Germline assignment: CDR1 WNHNN and CDR2 SYGVQD (reference sequence). The CDR3 loop spans 16 amino acids. Written as DNA, the CDR3 is TGCGCCAGCAGGAAAGGAGAGGAGAGTTTGAACACTGAAGCTTTCTTT. Translated: CASRKGEESLNTEAFF.

This clone was recorded a few times. The chain links TRBV14 to TRBJ2-7, with 11 bases that match TRBD2. CDR3 length: 17 amino acids. V shed 3 bases, J shed 4 bases, and the junction held 11 bases outside the gene matches. Per the germline V gene, CDR1 is SGHDN and CDR2 is FVKESK. The CDR3 sequence: CASSHFDSGRDAYEQYF. CDR3 sequence (DNA): TGTGCCAGCAGCCATTTTGATAGCGGGAGGGATGCATACGAGCAGTACTTC.